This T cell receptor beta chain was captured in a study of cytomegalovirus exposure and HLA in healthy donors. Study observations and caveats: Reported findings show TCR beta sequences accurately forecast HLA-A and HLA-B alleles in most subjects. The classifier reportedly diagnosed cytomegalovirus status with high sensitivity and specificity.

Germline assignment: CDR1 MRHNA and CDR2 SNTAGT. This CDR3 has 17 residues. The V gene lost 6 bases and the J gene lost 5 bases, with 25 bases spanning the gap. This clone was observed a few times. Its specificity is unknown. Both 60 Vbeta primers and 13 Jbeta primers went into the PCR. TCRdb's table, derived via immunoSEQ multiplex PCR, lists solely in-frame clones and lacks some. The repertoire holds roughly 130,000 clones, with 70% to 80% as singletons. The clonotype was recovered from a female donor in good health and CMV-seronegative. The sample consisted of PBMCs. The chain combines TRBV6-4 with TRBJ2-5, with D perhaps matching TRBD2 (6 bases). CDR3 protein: CASRSTIGSKAGETQYF. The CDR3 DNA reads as TGTGCCAGCAGATCTACTATCGGGAGTAAGGCAGGGGAGACCCAGTACTTC.